These 31 T cell receptor beta chains share one sample of origin, sequenced in a study of shared clonotypes between healthy human individuals. Some clones are missing from TCRdb's copy, which holds only in-frame ones; the method was immunoSEQ multiplex PCR. This sample yields hundreds of thousands of clones, of which around three quarters are seen a single time; 12% belongs to the top ten. Material: PBMCs. Every receptor here comes from a woman aged 40-49 years in good health. Some clones in this sample may be carry-over from other donors' samples.

Comments on this clone: This may come from a read error, since a much larger clone is one base off. The final CDR3 position lacks the conserved phenylalanine or tryptophan, pointing to a likely read error. V is TRBV7-2 and J is TRBJ2-7; D is uncertain. V was trimmed by 5 bases and J by 4 bases, leaving 9 bases between them. CDR1 SGHTA and CDR2 FQGNSA come from the germline V gene. The CDR3 loop spans 12 amino acids. In DNA, the CDR3 is TGTGCCAGCAGCAAGACGCTTTACGAGCAGTACTCC. Translated, it gives CASSKTLYEQYS.

This clone appeared a few times. Distinct nucleotide sequences in the sample also encode this CDR3. The chain has TRBV21-1 and TRBJ1-1; the D call in the table, TRBD1, was not verified against the DNA. TRBV21-1 is a pseudogene segment. The length of the CDR3 is 13 residues. Here the CDR3 DNA reads TGTGCCAGCAGGGGGGCGGTGAACACTGAAGCTTTCTTT. Amino acids: CASRGAVNTEAFF.

CDR3 region: CASDTAGYEQYF. The CDR3 DNA is TGTGCCAGCGATACCGCGGGTTACGAGCAGTACTTC. V usage is TRBV28 and J usage is TRBJ2-7, with D perhaps matching TRBD2 (5 bases). Trimming removed 8 bases at V and 4 bases at J, with 12 bases between. The germline V gene has CDR1 MDHEN and CDR2 SYDVKM. The CDR3 totals 12 residues. Variable domain in full (rest from reference TRBV28 and TRBJ2-7): DVKVTQSSRYLVKRTGEKVFLECVQDMDHENMFWYRQDPGLGLRLIYFSYDVKMKEKGDIPEGYSVSREKKERFSLILESASTNQTSMYLCASDTAGYEQYFGPGTRLTVT.

The chain carries TRBV7-2 and TRBJ1-1; 8 bases line up with TRBD1. This CDR3 has 13 residues. Germline loops: CDR1 SGHTA, CDR2 FQGNSA. The ends lost 5 bases at V and 3 bases at J; junction bases unmatched: 2. This chain's CDR3 is CASSRTGHTEAFF. The CDR3 nucleotides read TGTGCCAGCAGCCGGACAGGGCACACTGAAGCTTTCTTT.

The gene calls are TRBV5-8 and TRBJ1-4; 8 bases line up with TRBD1. The trim removed 4 bases at V and 4 bases at J, leaving 9 bases unmatched. The CDR3 has 16 amino acids. Germline assignment: CDR1 SGHTS and CDR2 YDEGEE. As DNA, the CDR3 is TGTGCCAGCAGCCTGGATGGGACAGGAAATAATGAAAAACTGTTTTTT. Its translation: CASSLDGTGNNEKLFF.

The V call is TRBV2, the J call TRBJ1-2, with D possibly being TRBD1 (6 bases). Per the germline V gene, CDR1 is SNHLY and CDR2 is FYNNEI. This CDR3 is built from 15 residues. V was cut by 7 bases and J by 0 bases, with 15 bases left in between. The CDR3 sequence: CASTNVRGTNYGYTF. Here the CDR3 DNA reads TGTGCCAGCACCAACGTCAGGGGAACTAACTATGGCTACACCTTC.

The chain has TRBV28 and TRBJ2-5, with D perhaps assigned TRBD1 or TRBD2 (5 bases each). Per germline, CDR1 MDHEN and CDR2 SYDVKM. The CDR3 runs to 14 residues. The V and J ends lost 2 bases and 1 base respectively, with 8 bases between them. DNA for the CDR3: TGTGCCAGCAGTTTAACGGGGCCCCAAGAGACCCAGTACTTC. Translation: CASSLTGPQETQYF.

The chain is built from TRBV7-9 and TRBJ2-7; 7 nucleotides line up with TRBD2. The CDR3 is 13 residues long. Germline V gene sequence: CDR1 SEHNR, CDR2 FQNEAQ (reference sequence). The J segment lost 7 bases and the V segment lost 6 bases, leaving 9 bases of the junction unmatched. The CDR3 is CASSIAGSKEQYF. CDR3 in DNA: TGTGCCAGCAGTATAGCGGGCTCTAAAGAGCAGTACTTC.

The J gene is TRBJ2-5, the V gene TRBV7-2, with 8 positions matching TRBD2. Germline V gene sequence: CDR1 SGHTA, CDR2 FQGNSA. CDR3 length equals 15 residues. V dropped 5 bases and J dropped 2; count of bases not matched to a gene: 7. CDR3 sequence reads: CASSRGGVWQETQYF. The DNA for the CDR3 is TGTGCCAGCAGCCGGGGGGGGGTGTGGCAAGAGACCCAGTACTTC. Looking up the rest from reference TRBV7-2 and TRBJ2-5 gives the full variable domain: GAGVSQSPSNKVTEKGKDVELRCDPISGHTALYWYRQSLGQGLEFLIYFQGNSAPDKSGLPSDRFSAERTGGSVSTLTIQRTQQEDSAVYLCASSRGGVWQETQYFGPGTRLLVL.

The chain employs TRBV29-1 and TRBJ1-3; D is ambiguous. Trimming pared 6 bases from V and 4 bases from J, leaving 10 bases between. CDR3 length equals 12 residues. Germline V gene data show CDR1 as SQVTM and CDR2 as ANQGSEA. The CDR3 sequence: CSVGGSGNTIYF. The CDR3 DNA reads as TGCAGCGTGGGTGGGTCAGGAAACACCATATATTTT.

This sequence joins TRBV19 and TRBJ1-4; tentative D call: TRBD1 (5 bases). V gave up 6 bases and J gave up 0 bases, with 14 bases separating them. CDR1 is LNHDA and CDR2 is SQIVND in the germline V gene (reference sequence). The CDR3 contains 16 residues. The CDR3 region is CASSTGRPTTNEKLFF. The CDR3 region has the DNA TGTGCCAGTAGCACGGGACGTCCTACAACTAATGAAAAACTGTTTTTT.

V usage is TRBV2 and J usage is TRBJ2-5; 13 nucleotides align to TRBD2. V lost 4 bases and J lost 0; bases outside the gene matches: 14. Germline V gene data show CDR1 as SNHLY and CDR2 as FYNNEI. This CDR3 contains 20 residues. Here the CDR3 DNA reads TGTGCCAGCAGTGCACCCCCGGGACTAGCGGGGTCCCCGTACCAAGAGACCCAGTACTTC. It specifies CASSAPPGLAGSPYQETQYF.

As regards this clone: Given a far larger clone just one base away, this is likely a sequencing read error. This rearrangement joins TRBV10-2 to TRBJ2-2, with D maybe TRBD1 (6 bases). CDR3 length: 14 amino acids. Per the germline V gene, CDR1 is WSHSY and CDR2 is SAAADI. CDR3 sequence (DNA): TGCGCCAGCAGTGAGAACAGGGTAACCGGGGAGCTGGTTTTT. It is translated as CASSENRVTGELVF.

This chain links TRBV4-2 with TRBJ1-1; 9 nucleotides align to TRBD1. Trimming removed 5 bases from V and 1 base from J; junction bases left unmatched: 5. This CDR3 contains 15 residues. In germline, CDR1 is LGHNA, CDR2 YNFKEQ. The CDR3 region is CASSEQGAGNTEAFF. The CDR3, as DNA: TGTGCCAGCAGCGAACAGGGGGCGGGGAACACTGAAGCTTTCTTT.

The chain links TRBV7-8 to TRBJ2-5, with a tentative D call TRBD1 (6 bases). Germline CDR1 reads SGHVS; CDR2 reads FQNEAQ. The CDR3 length is 14 residues. The ends were cut back, 5 bases at V and 4 bases at J, with 14 bases in the middle. The CDR3 bases are TGTGCCAGCAGCCCACGGCGAGGGGGAGAGACCCAGTACTTC. Encoded protein: CASSPRRGGETQYF.

The rearrangement joins TRBV5-1 to TRBJ2-1; 10 positions agree with TRBD2. The length of the CDR3 is 17 residues. Losses at the gene ends were 0 bases for V and 2 bases for J; bases not matched to a gene: 5. The germline V gene encodes CDR1 SGHRS and CDR2 YFSETQ. The CDR3 DNA reads TGCGCCAGCAGCTTGGCGGCTAGCGGGAGCCCCTACAATGAGCAGTTCTTC. This encodes CASSLAASGSPYNEQFF.

The V and J genes are TRBV4-2 and TRBJ2-3; 11 positions match TRBD2. The CDR3 is 17 residues long. The trim removed 0 bases at V and 4 bases at J, leaving 6 bases unmatched. Germline V gene sequence: CDR1 LGHNA, CDR2 YNFKEQ. CDR3 in DNA: TGTGCCAGCAGCCAAGAGCCCCTAGCGGGGGGTTCAGATACGCAGTATTTT. Translating it yields CASSQEPLAGGSDTQYF.

This clone was picked up many times. This chain's CDR3 is CASSLTGTGYEQYF. The CDR3 bases are TGTGCCAGCAGCTTAACCGGGACGGGCTACGAGCAGTACTTC. The gene calls are TRBV7-3 and TRBJ2-7, with D tentatively TRBD1 or TRBD2 (5 bases each). V shed 0 bases and J shed 3 bases, with 9 bases lying between them. Per germline, CDR1 SGHTA and CDR2 FQGTGA. The CDR3 is 14 amino acids. The entire variable domain, with the rest obtained from reference TRBV7-3 and TRBJ2-7, is as follows: GAGVSQTPSNKVTEKGKYVELRCDPISGHTALYWYRQSLGQGPEFLIYFQGTGAADDSGLPNDRFFAVRPEGSVSTLKIQRTERGDSAVYLCASSLTGTGYEQYFGPGTRLTVT.

This chain uses TRBV27 with TRBJ1-1, with 8 positions matching TRBD1. There are 13 residues in the CDR3. Trimming cost V 5 bases and J 11 bases; bases outside gene matches: 10. Looked up from germline, CDR1 is MNHEY and CDR2 is SMNVEV (reference sequence). CDR3 coding DNA: TGTGCCAGCAGTCCACCAGGGGGCCGTTGGGCTTTCTTT. Protein product: CASSPPGGRWAFF.

The sample holds a few counts of this clone. In DNA, the CDR3 is TGTGCCAGCAGCTCCGGGACTAGCGTGAATGAGCAGTTCTTC. It translates to CASSSGTSVNEQFF. This rearrangement joins TRBV27 to TRBJ2-1, with TRBD2 matching 10 bases. Unmatched junction bases numbered 6, after V lost 6 bases and J lost 7 bases. From germline, CDR1 is MNHEY and CDR2 SMNVEV (reference sequence). The CDR3 sequence is 14 residues long.

This clone has ten or more counts. The chain recombines TRBV4-1 with TRBJ2-7, with D perhaps matching TRBD2 (6 bases). CDR1 and CDR2 (germline): MGHRA, YSYEKL. The CDR3 covers 14 residues. V was shortened by 2 bases and J by 2 bases, with 10 bases between the two germline ends. In DNA form, the CDR3 reads TGCGCCAGCAGCCAATTTGCGGGGCCCTACGAGCAGTACTTC. As protein: CASSQFAGPYEQYF.

The chain combines TRBV28 with TRBJ2-5; no firm D call. The end of the DNA aligns better with TRBJ2-7, so the J call may be wrong. The CDR3 is 11 residues long. Germline CDR1 reads MDHEN; CDR2 reads SYDVKM. The CDR3 protein is CASKTVYEQYF. In DNA, the CDR3 is TGTGCCAGCAAGACGGTCTACGAGCAGTACTTC.

This chain connects TRBV2 to TRBJ2-1; no firm D call. This CDR3 has 15 residues. Trimming pared 2 bases from V and 0 bases from J, leaving 8 bases between. The germline gives CDR1 SNHLY, CDR2 FYNNEI. The CDR3 region is CASSESPSSYNEQFF. The CDR3 DNA reads as TGTGCCAGCAGTGAATCCCCGAGCTCCTACAATGAGCAGTTCTTC. Based on the CDR3 plus reference TRBV2 and TRBJ2-1, the full variable domain is EPEVTQTPSHQVTQMGQEVILRCVPISNHLYFYWYRQILGQKVEFLVSFYNNEISEKSEIFDDQFSVERPDGSNFTLKIRSTKLEDSAMYFCASSESPSSYNEQFFGPGTRLTVL.

V and J are TRBV5-1 and TRBJ2-1, with D perhaps being TRBD1 or TRBD2 (5 bases each). V lost 3 bases and J 4 bases, leaving 8 bases between the germline ends. The CDR3 spans 13 residues. CDR1 and CDR2 from the germline V gene are SGHRS and YFSETQ. The CDR3 reads CASSSGTYNEQFF. The CDR3 coding sequence is TGCGCCAGCAGCTCCGGGACGTACAATGAGCAGTTCTTC.

The chain has TRBV11-2 and TRBJ2-5; TRBD1 or TRBD2 may be the D gene (5 bases each). Trimming left V 5 bases short and J 1 base short, with 20 bases between. This CDR3 has 17 amino acids. Per the germline V gene, CDR1 is SGHAT and CDR2 is FQNNGV. This CDR3 is CASSLGAASNTQETQYF. The CDR3 bases are TGTGCCAGCAGCCTAGGGGCGGCTAGCAACACCCAAGAGACCCAGTACTTC. The entire variable domain, with the rest obtained from reference TRBV11-2 and TRBJ2-5, is as follows: EAGVAQSPRYKIIEKRQSVAFWCNPISGHATLYWYQQILGQGPKLLIQFQNNGVVDDSQLPKDRFSAERLKGVDSTLKIQPAKLEDSAVYLCASSLGAASNTQETQYFGPGTRLLVL.

In this sample, this clone turned up once. The chain employs TRBV28 and TRBJ2-7; D might be TRBD1 (8 bases). This CDR3 has 15 amino acids. Per germline, CDR1 MDHEN and CDR2 SYDVKM. V was clipped by 5 bases and J by 6 bases, with 20 bases between them. The CDR3 bases are TGTGCCAGCAGTCCCCCGGACAGGGAGCGGGGCGAGCAGTACTTC. Its protein product is CASSPPDRERGEQYF.

This chain links TRBV28 with TRBJ1-1; 9 positions match TRBD1. The CDR3 has 15 residues. Germline V gene lookup returns CDR1 MDHEN and CDR2 SYDVKM. J lost 1 base, V lost 4 bases, and 4 bases had no gene match. CDR3 sequence: CASSSTGGENTEAFF. In nucleotides, the CDR3 is TGTGCCAGCAGTTCGACAGGGGGAGAGAACACTGAAGCTTTCTTT. The variable domain in full, completed from reference TRBV28 and TRBJ1-1, reads DVKVTQSSRYLVKRTGEKVFLECVQDMDHENMFWYRQDPGLGLRLIYFSYDVKMKEKGDIPEGYSVSREKKERFSLILESASTNQTSMYLCASSSTGGENTEAFFGQGTRLTVV.

V gene TRBV5-4 combines with J gene TRBJ1-2; TRBD1 agrees at 8 bases. The J segment lost 3 bases and the V segment lost 4 bases, leaving 5 bases of the junction unmatched. The CDR3 runs 14 residues. Per germline, CDR1 SGHNT and CDR2 YYREEE (reference sequence). The CDR3 DNA reads TGTGCCAGCAGCGACCGACAGGGGCACTATGGCTACACCTTC. It codes for CASSDRQGHYGYTF.

The V call is TRBV6-6, the J call TRBJ2-2; TRBD2 is a possible D gene (6 bases). This CDR3 is built from 15 residues. Germline values: CDR1 MNHNY, CDR2 SVGAGI (reference sequence). V was trimmed by 2 bases and J by 4 bases, leaving 11 bases between them. The CDR3 DNA reads TGTGCCAGCAGTTACCCAGGAGGGGTCACCGGGGAGCTGTTTTTT. This translates into CASSYPGGVTGELFF.

The genes are TRBV28 and TRBJ2-7, with TRBD2 matching over 7 bases. The CDR3 spans 20 residues. V shed 3 bases, J shed 1 base, and the junction held 21 bases outside the gene matches. CDR1 and CDR2 (germline): MDHEN, SYDVKM. CDR3 DNA: TGTGCCAGCAGTTTCTTAAGGCTGGGAGGGAGAAACAGTCGGTCCTACGAGCAGTACTTC. Translating it yields CASSFLRLGGRNSRSYEQYF.

The CDR3 spells CASSPPTGEITTEAFF. The CDR3 DNA reads as TGCGCCAGCAGCCCACCGACAGGGGAGATTACCACTGAAGCTTTCTTT. This chain joins TRBV4-1 and TRBJ1-1, with 8 bases fitting TRBD1. The CDR3 totals 16 residues. J was trimmed by 4 bases and V by 4 bases; bases with no gene match: 11. Germline V lookup: CDR1 MGHRA, CDR2 YSYEKL.